This T cell receptor (beta chain) comes out of a study of blood T cell repertoires in COVID-19. Study context: Researchers got acute and convalescent COVID-19 samples from the United States, Italy and Spain. PBMCs, B-cell-depleted T cells, or T cells were the source of the cDNA or gDNA that made up the material.

This clone was seen a single time. Here immunoSEQ multiplex PCR was the method, and the copy in TCRdb shows in-frame clones only, minus some. This table has roughly 170,000 clones, approximately 85% appearing once. V dropped 1 base and J dropped 11; count of bases not matched to a gene: 6. Germline-derived CDR1 and CDR2 are SEHNR and FQNEAQ (reference sequence). There are 15 residues in the CDR3. Material for sequencing was peripheral blood. The sequence came from a woman aged 60-70 years with COVID-19, enrolled during active disease. The chain combines TRBV7-9 with TRBJ1-6; 9 nucleotides line up with TRBD1. CDR3 sequence (DNA): TGTGCCAGCAGCTTAGGGACAGGGGCTTGGGCACCCCTCCACTTT. Translation: CASSLGTGAWAPLHF.